Listed below are T cell receptor beta chains from one sample, sequenced in a study of blood T cells in healthy people across ages. MiXCR was run by TCRdb on the 5' RACE reads, yielding one entry per CDR3 protein. The sample includes some 790,000 distinct CDR3 sequences, 25% to 30% of them seen just once. Source material: blood. The receptor set was obtained from a woman over 75 in good health. CDR3s include the opening cysteine and the closing phenylalanine or tryptophan. The D gene is left open where the match is weak. Rows may omit the clone size; those that give it use once, few, many or a size class.

CDR3 length	V gene	J gene	D gene	clone size	CDR3 protein	CDR3 DNA
13	TRBV20-1	TRBJ2-1	TRBD2	NA	CSAGPGTSGRQFF	TGCAGTGCTGGTCCCGGGACTAGCGGGAGGCAGTTCTTC
15	TRBV6-5	TRBJ2-7	TRBD1	NA	CASSYADRLYNEQYF	TGTGCCAGCAGTTACGCGGACAGGCTCTACAATGAGCAGTACTTC
14	TRBV6-1	TRBJ2-5	TRBD2	many	CASSAGEGRETQYF	TGTGCCAGCAGTGCCGGGGAGGGGAGAGAGACCCAGTACTTC
14	TRBV11-3	TRBJ1-1	NA	NA	CASSLEAGSAEAFF	TGTGCCAGCAGCTTAGAAGCGGGTAGCGCTGAAGCTTTCTTT
14	TRBV27	TRBJ2-7	TRBD2	many	CASSLRLASYEQYF	TGTGCCAGCAGTTTGCGACTAGCATCCTACGAGCAGTACTTC
12	TRBV5-4	TRBJ2-1	NA	NA	CASSWGGLQRFF	TGTGCCAGCAGCTGGGGTGGACTACAGCGGTTCTTC
16	TRBV21-1	TRBJ2-3	NA	many	CASSRPRGGGTDTQYF	TGTGCCAGCAGCAGACCGCGGGGGGGCGGCACAGATACGCAGTATTTT
16	TRBV4-1	TRBJ2-3	NA	NA	CASSTIALGLPDTQYF	TGCGCCAGCAGCACCATAGCCCTGGGTTTGCCAGATACGCAGTATTTT
12	TRBV2	TRBJ1-4	TRBD1	many	CASGTGNEKLFF	TGTGCCAGTGGGACAGGGAATGAAAAACTGTTTTTT
13	TRBV9	TRBJ2-7	NA	many	CASSVDSSYEQYF	TGTGCCAGCAGCGTAGACAGCTCCTACGAGCAGTACTTC
14	TRBV11-2	TRBJ2-7	NA	many	CASSSTRPFYEQYF	TGTGCCAGCAGCTCCACGAGGCCCTTTTACGAGCAGTACTTC
15	TRBV20-1	TRBJ2-5	NA	NA	CSARAGGIGQETQYF	TGCAGTGCTAGAGCCGGGGGTATCGGTCAAGAGACCCAGTACTTC
13	TRBV30	TRBJ2-2	TRBD1	few	CACRAGGTGELFF	TGTGCCTGTAGGGCAGGGGGCACCGGGGAGCTGTTTTTT
15	TRBV6-5	TRBJ1-1	TRBD1	NA	CASSEGQGADTEAFF	TGTGCCAGCAGTGAGGGACAGGGGGCGGACACTGAAGCTTTCTTT
13	TRBV29-1	TRBJ2-3	TRBD2	NA	CSAATSIPDTQYF	TGCAGCGCTGCGACTAGCATCCCAGATACGCAGTATTTT
15	TRBV9	TRBJ2-5	TRBD1	many	CASSVTGAKQETQYF	TGTGCCAGCAGCGTAACAGGGGCGAAACAAGAGACCCAGTACTTC
12	TRBV7-2	TRBJ1-1	NA	once	CASSQEEVEAFF	TGTGCCAGCAGCCAAGAAGAGGTGGAAGCTTTCTTT
12	TRBV6-1	TRBJ2-5	NA	many	CASSEAGETQYF	TGTGCCAGCAGTGAGGCGGGGGAGACCCAGTACTTC
13	TRBV30	TRBJ1-2	NA	few	CAWSPTFNAGYTF	TGTGCCTGGAGTCCCACGTTCAATGCTGGCTACACCTTC
15	TRBV14	TRBJ1-1	NA	NA	CASSPLGEGNTEAFF	TGTGCCAGCAGCCCTCTAGGGGAGGGAAACACTGAAGCTTTCTTT
14	TRBV20-1	TRBJ2-5	TRBD2	many	CSAMSASGAETQYF	TGCAGTGCTATGTCTGCTAGCGGGGCGGAGACCCAGTACTTC
16	TRBV9	TRBJ2-7	NA	few	CASSVAGSGAYNEQYF	TGTGCCAGCAGCGTAGCGGGGAGCGGAGCCTACAATGAGCAGTACTTC
17	TRBV3-1	TRBJ2-3	TRBD2	many	CASSQGAAGRSTDTQYF	TGTGCCAGCAGCCAAGGGGCAGCGGGGAGAAGCACAGATACGCAGTATTTT
12	TRBV20-1	TRBJ2-1	TRBD2	many	CSARDGRGEQFF	TGCAGTGCTAGAGATGGGCGGGGGGAGCAGTTCTTC
14	TRBV15	TRBJ1-1	TRBD1	NA	CATSRAGTATEAFF	TGTGCCACCAGCAGAGCAGGGACAGCCACTGAAGCTTTCTTT
15	TRBV5-1	TRBJ2-1	TRBD2	once	CASSLAGEGWGEQFF	TGCGCCAGCAGCTTGGCTGGGGAGGGTTGGGGTGAGCAGTTCTTC
11	TRBV28	TRBJ2-1	NA	many	CASRGGGEQFF	TGTGCCTCCAGGGGGGGAGGTGAGCAGTTCTTC
15	TRBV7-2	TRBJ2-5	TRBD1	many	CASSLAGTVKETQYF	TGTGCCAGCAGCTTGGCCGGGACAGTAAAAGAGACCCAGTACTTC
14	TRBV9	TRBJ2-1	TRBD2	few	CASSVGRGGREQFF	TGTGCCAGCAGCGTAGGGCGGGGGGGCCGTGAGCAGTTCTTC
14	TRBV6-2/TRBV6-3	TRBJ1-5	NA	NA	CASSYGGPLAFQHF	TGTGCCAGCAGTTACGGAGGGCCCCTCGCGTTCCAGCATTTT
13	TRBV7-2	TRBJ2-3	TRBD2	many	CASSSVKTSGAYF	TGTGCCAGCAGCTCAGTTAAGACTAGCGGTGCGTATTTT
15	TRBV7-2	TRBJ2-5	TRBD2	NA	CASSLVPASGGSQYF	TGTGCCAGCAGCTTAGTCCCGGCTAGCGGTGGGTCCCAGTACTTC
12	TRBV7-2	TRBJ2-3	NA	many	CASSFRTDTQYF	TGTGCCAGCAGTTTTCGGACAGATACGCAGTATTTT
14	TRBV12-3/TRBV12-4	TRBJ2-4	NA	many	CASSISLAKNIQYF	TGTGCCAGCAGCATCAGCCTAGCCAAAAACATTCAGTACTTC
12	TRBV12-3/TRBV12-4	TRBJ1-4	NA	many	CASSLLNEKLFF	TGTGCCAGCAGCCTGTTAAATGAAAAACTGTTTTTT
13	TRBV27	TRBJ1-1	NA	NA	CAGSIDVNTEAFF	TGTGCCGGCAGCATCGACGTGAACACTGAAGCTTTCTTT
16	TRBV9	TRBJ2-3	TRBD2	many	CASSVLGLAGTDTQYF	TGTGCCAGCAGCGTCTTGGGGCTAGCGGGCACAGATACGCAGTATTTT
14	TRBV5-1	TRBJ2-3	NA	few	CASSREGGRDTQYF	TGCGCCAGCAGCCGCGAGGGTGGCAGGGATACGCAGTATTTT
14	TRBV28	TRBJ2-7	NA	NA	CASRRSRSYNEQYF	TGTGCCAGCAGAAGATCTAGGTCCTACAATGAGCAGTACTTC
16	TRBV7-2	TRBJ2-1	TRBD2	many	CASIDFGLATGNEQFF	TGTGCCAGCATCGACTTTGGACTAGCTACGGGGAATGAGCAGTTCTTC
16	TRBV5-4	TRBJ2-4	TRBD1	many	CASSPGQGVIKNIQYF	TGTGCCAGCAGCCCGGGACAGGGGGTGATCAAAAACATTCAGTACTTC
15	TRBV7-9	TRBJ2-2	TRBD1	few	CASSLRGQGTGELFF	TGTGCCAGCAGCTTACGCGGACAGGGGACCGGGGAGCTGTTTTTT
14	TRBV19	TRBJ2-4	NA	NA	CASSMLEVKNIQYF	TGTGCCAGTAGTATGTTGGAGGTCAAAAACATTCAGTACTTC
13	TRBV11-2	TRBJ2-3	NA	many	CASSSGRTDTQYF	TGTGCCAGCAGCTCCGGACGGACAGATACGCAGTATTTT
13	TRBV6-2/TRBV6-3	TRBJ1-1	NA	few	CASSYTDVLEAFF	TGTGCCAGCAGTTACACCGATGTGTTAGAAGCTTTCTTT
16	TRBV4-1	TRBJ2-1	NA	many	CASSKAGRTGAYEQFF	TGCGCCAGCAGCAAAGCAGGTCGGACGGGGGCCTATGAGCAGTTCTTC
16	TRBV28	TRBJ2-1	NA	NA	CASISSGPGSYNERFF	TGCGCCAGCATCTCGTCGGGCCCCGGCTCCTACAATGAGCGGTTCTTC
14	TRBV5-1	TRBJ1-5	NA	NA	CASSLDGDYQPQHF	TGCGCCAGCAGCTTGGACGGCGACTACCAGCCCCAGCATTTT
14	TRBV6-5	TRBJ2-3	NA	NA	CASSYTGNTDTQYF	TGTGCCAGCAGTTACACGGGAAACACAGATACGCAGTATTTT
12	TRBV20-1	TRBJ2-2	NA	NA	CSARDPTGELFF	TGCAGTGCTAGAGATCCCACCGGGGAGCTGTTTTTT
17	TRBV5-1	TRBJ2-3	TRBD1	many	CASSRSTGGSSTDTQYF	TGCGCCAGCAGCAGATCGACAGGGGGTTCTAGCACAGATACGCAGTATTTT
15	TRBV9	TRBJ2-7	TRBD1	many	CASSAGQASSYEQYF	TGTGCCAGCAGCGCGGGACAGGCGAGCTCCTACGAGCAGTACTTC
14	TRBV5-1	TRBJ1-4	NA	NA	CASSSDGTNEKRFF	TGCGCCAGCAGCTCGGACGGAACTAATGAAAAACGGTTTTTT